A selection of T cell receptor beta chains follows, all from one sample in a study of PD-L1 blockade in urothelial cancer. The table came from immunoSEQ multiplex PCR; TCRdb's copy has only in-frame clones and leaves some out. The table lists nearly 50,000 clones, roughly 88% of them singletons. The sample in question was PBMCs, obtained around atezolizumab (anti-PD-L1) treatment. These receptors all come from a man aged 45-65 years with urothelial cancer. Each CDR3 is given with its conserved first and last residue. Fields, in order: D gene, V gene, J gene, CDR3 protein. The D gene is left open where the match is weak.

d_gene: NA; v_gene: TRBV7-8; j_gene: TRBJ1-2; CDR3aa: CASSLAGGGSNYGYTF
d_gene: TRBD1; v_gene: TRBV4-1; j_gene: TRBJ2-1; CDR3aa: CASSQLTGGNEQFF
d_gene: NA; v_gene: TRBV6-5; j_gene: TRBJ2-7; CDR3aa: CASSYGGASYEQYF
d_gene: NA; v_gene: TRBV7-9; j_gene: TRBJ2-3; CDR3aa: CASSPPGAFANTQYF
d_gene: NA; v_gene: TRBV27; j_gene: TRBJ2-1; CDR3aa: CASTNPRITYNEQFF
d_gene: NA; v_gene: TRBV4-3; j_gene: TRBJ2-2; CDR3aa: CASSQEVMAGAGELFF
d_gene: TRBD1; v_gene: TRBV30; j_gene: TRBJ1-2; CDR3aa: CAWSAGGSGYAF
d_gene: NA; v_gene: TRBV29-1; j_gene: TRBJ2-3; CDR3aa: CSVGFVLSTDTQYF
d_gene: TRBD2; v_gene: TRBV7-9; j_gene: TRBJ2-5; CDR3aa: CASSSGGREGETQYF
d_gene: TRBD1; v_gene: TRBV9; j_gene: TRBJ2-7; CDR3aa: CASSPKDRGAYEQYF
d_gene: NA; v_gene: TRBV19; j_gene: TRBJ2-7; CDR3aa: CASSPSLGTFNEQYF
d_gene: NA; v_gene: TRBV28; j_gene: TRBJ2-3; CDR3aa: CASSLGGMSTDTQYF
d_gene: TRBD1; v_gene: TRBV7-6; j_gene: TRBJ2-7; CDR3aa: CASSLVDTGGTYEQYF
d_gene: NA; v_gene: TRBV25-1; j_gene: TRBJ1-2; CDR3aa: CASSARGGPYYGYTF
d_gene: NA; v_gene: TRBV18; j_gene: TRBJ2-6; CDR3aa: CASSPGLARRSSGANVLTF
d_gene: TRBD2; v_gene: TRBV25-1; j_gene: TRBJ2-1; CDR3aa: CASSLAGGYNEQFF
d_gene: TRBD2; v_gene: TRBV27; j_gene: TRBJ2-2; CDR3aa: CASSRRVAGRTGELFF
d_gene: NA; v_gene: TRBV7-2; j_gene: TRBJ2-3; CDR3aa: CASSLAGATDTQYF
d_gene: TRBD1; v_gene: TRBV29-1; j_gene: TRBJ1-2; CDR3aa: CSVDQGDYGYTF
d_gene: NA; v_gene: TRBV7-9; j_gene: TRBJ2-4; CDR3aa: CASSHLTVHVQYF
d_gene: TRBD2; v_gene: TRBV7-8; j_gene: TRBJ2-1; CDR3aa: CASMGAGGLLSYNEQFF
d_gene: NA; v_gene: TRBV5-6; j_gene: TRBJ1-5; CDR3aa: CASSFRGIGQPQHF
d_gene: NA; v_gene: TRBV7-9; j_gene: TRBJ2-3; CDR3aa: CASSLEGGAPSDTQYF
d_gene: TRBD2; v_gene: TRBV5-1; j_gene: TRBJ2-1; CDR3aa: CASSLTGGVRNEQFF
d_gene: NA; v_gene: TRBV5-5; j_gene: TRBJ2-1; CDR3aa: CASSLRGIDPNEQFF
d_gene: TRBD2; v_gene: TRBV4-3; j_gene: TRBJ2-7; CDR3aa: CASSQGLAGGYEQYF
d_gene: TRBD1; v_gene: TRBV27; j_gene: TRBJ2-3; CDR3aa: CASTSWRTGGGDTQYF
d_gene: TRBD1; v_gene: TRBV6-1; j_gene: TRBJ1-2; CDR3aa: CASSGGTGRSYGYTF
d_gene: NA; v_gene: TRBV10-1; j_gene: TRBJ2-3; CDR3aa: CASSDPAGGTDTQYF
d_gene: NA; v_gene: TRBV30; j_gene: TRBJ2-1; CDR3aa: CAWTQQNNEQFF
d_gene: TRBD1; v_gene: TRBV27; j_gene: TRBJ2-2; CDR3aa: CASSFQGAHGELFF
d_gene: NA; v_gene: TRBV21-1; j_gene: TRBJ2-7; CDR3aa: CASSKKGAGTKGDEQYF
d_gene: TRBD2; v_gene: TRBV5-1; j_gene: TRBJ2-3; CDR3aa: CASSSGLAAKVDTQYF
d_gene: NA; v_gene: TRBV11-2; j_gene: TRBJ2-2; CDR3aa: CASAVSGFTGELFF
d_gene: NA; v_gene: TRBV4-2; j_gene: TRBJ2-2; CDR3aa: CASSQEGTTGELFF
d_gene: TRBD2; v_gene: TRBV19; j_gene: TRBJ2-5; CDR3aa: CASSIWTSGETQYF
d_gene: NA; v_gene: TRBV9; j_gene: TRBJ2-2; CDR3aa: CASSVGGPGGELFF
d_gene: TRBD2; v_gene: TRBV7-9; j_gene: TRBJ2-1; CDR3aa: CASSFPSGGYNEQFF
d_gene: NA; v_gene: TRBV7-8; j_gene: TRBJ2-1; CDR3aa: CASSPQVHSYNEQFF
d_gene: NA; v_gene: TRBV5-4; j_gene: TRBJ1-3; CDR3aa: CASSLGGDGFSGNTIYF
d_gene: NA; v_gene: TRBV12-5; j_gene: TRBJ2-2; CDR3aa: CASGSPRGGTVLGELFF
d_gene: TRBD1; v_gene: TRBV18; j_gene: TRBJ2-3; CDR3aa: CASSPGQGFADTQYF
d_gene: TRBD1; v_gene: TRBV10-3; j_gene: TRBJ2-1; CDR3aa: CAIGQVNNEQFF
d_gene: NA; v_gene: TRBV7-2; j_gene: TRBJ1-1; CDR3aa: CASSLDRLNTEAFF
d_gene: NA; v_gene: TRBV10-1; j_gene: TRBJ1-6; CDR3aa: CASRGPLDSSYNSPLHF
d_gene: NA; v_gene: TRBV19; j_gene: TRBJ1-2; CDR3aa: CASSLTGNYGYTF
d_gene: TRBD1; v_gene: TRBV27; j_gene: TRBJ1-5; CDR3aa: CASSPTGGWNQPQHF
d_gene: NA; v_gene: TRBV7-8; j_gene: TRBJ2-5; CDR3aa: CASSFVGGRGYETQYF
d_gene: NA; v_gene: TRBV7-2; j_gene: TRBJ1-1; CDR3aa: CASSLFGGGTTNTEAFF
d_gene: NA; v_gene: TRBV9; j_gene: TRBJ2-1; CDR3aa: CASSVGGDYNEQFF
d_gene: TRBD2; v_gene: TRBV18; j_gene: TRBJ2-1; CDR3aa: CASSLGLAGRYNEQFF
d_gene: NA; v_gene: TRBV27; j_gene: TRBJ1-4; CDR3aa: CASSGSPRGKLFF
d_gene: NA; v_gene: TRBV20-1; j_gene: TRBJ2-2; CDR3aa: CSANRAGELFF